This T cell receptor (beta chain) came from a study of T cell responses to AZD1222 COVID-19 vaccine. General study points: Donors were mostly white British, more females; clonal diversity possibly underestimated.

This CDR3 spans 14 amino acids. The germline CDR1 and CDR2 sequences are MNHEY and SMNVEV (reference sequence). J gave up 3 bases and V 3 bases, and 1 base lay outside the gene matches. In regard to this clone: What it binds is unknown.

Data came from immunoSEQ multiplex PCR; TCRdb stores just in-frame clones and leaves some out. The repertoire holds 140,000 to 150,000 clones, over 85% seen once, with 1.7% in the top ten. The chain is built from TRBV27 and TRBJ2-7; TRBD1 matches at 11 bases. Specimen: peripheral blood, collected on day 0 of AZD1222 vaccination. This sequence was found in an adult in good health. The DNA for the CDR3 is TGTGCCAGCAGTTTCGGGACAGGGGGCTACGAGCAGTACTTC. It codes for CASSFGTGGYEQYF.